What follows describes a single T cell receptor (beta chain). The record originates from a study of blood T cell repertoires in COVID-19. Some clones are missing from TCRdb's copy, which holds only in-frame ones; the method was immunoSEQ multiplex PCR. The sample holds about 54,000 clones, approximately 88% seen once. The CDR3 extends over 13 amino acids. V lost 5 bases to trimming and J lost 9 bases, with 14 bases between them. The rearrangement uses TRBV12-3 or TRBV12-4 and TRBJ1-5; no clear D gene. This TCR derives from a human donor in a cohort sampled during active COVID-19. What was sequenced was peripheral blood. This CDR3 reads CASSRAEFSPQHF. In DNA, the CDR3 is TGTGCCAGCAGTCGAGCGGAGTTTTCGCCCCAGCATTTT.